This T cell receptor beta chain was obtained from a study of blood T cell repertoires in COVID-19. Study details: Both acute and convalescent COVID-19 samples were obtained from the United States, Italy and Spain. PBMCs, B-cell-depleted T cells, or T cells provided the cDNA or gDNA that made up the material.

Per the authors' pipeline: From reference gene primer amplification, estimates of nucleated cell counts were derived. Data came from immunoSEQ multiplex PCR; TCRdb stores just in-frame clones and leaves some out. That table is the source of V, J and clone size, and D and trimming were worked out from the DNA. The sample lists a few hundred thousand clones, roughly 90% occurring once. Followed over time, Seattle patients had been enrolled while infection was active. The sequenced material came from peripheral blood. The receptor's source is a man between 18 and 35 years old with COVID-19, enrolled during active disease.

CDR3 bases: TGTGCCAGCAGCACTAACCTCGCGGGGGCTAACTTTAATGAGCAGTTCTTC. This encodes CASSTNLAGANFNEQFF. The rearrangement joins TRBV7-9 to TRBJ2-1; D possibly corresponds to TRBD2 (7 bases). This CDR3 comprises 17 residues. CDR1 is SEHNR and CDR2 is FQNEAQ in the germline V gene (reference sequence). V lost 5 bases and J 7 bases, leaving 24 bases between the germline ends.